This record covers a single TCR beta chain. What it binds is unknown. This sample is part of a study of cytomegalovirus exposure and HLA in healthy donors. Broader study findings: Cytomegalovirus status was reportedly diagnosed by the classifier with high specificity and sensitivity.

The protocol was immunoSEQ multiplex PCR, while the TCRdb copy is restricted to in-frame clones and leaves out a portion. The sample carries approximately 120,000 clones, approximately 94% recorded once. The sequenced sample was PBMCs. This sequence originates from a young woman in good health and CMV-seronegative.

The CDR3 DNA reads as TGCGCCAGCAGCCAAGATACGGGGTTTCCCTACGAGCAGTACTTC. Residues: CASSQDTGFPYEQYF. The gene calls are TRBV4-1 and TRBJ2-7, with D tentatively TRBD2 (5 bases). CDR1 is MGHRA and CDR2 is YSYEKL in the germline V gene. This CDR3 comprises 15 residues. The V end was cut by 0 bases, the J end by 2 bases, with 11 bases between.